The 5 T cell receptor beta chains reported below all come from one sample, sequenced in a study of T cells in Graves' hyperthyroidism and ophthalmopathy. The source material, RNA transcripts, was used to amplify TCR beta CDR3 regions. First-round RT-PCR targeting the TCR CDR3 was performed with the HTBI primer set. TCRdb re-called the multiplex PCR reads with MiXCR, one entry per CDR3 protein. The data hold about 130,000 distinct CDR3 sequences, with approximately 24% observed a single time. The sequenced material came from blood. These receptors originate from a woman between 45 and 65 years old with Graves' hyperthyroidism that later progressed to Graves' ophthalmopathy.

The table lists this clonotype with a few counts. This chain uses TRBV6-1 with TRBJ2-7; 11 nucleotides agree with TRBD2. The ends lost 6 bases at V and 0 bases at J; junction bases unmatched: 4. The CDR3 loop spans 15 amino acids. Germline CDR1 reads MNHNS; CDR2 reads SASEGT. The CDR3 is CASRLTSGNSYEQYF. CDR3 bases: TGTGCCAGCAGGCTGACTAGCGGGAACTCCTACGAGCAGTACTTC.

CDR3 sequence (DNA): TGCAGTGCTAGGGGGACTAGCGTACACTACGAGCAGTACTTC. It encodes CSARGTSVHYEQYF. The chain employs TRBV20-1 and TRBJ2-7, with 10 bases matching TRBD2. The CDR3 has 14 amino acids. Germline V CDR1 and CDR2: DFQATT, SNEGSKA (reference sequence). Unmatched junction bases numbered 5, after V lost 3 bases and J lost 3 bases.

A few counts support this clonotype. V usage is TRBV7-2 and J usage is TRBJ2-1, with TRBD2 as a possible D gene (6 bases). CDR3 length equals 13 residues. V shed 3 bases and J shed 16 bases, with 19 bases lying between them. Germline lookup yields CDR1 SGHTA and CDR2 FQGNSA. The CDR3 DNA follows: TGTGCCAGCAGCTTGGACTCCGGCGGGAATAGCTTCTTC. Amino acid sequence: CASSLDSGGNSFF.

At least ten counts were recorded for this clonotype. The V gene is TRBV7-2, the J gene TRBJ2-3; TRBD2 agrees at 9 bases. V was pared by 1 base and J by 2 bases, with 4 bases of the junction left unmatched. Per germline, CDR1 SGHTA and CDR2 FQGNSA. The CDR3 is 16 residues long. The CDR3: CASSLEGTSTTDTQYF. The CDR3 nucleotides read TGTGCCAGCAGCTTAGAAGGGACTAGCACCACAGATACGCAGTATTTT.

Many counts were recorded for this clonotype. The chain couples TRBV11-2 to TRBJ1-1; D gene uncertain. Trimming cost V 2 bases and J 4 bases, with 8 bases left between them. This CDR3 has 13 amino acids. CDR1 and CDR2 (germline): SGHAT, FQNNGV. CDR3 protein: CASSLKMGTEAFF. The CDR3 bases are TGTGCCAGCAGCTTAAAAATGGGCACTGAAGCTTTCTTT.